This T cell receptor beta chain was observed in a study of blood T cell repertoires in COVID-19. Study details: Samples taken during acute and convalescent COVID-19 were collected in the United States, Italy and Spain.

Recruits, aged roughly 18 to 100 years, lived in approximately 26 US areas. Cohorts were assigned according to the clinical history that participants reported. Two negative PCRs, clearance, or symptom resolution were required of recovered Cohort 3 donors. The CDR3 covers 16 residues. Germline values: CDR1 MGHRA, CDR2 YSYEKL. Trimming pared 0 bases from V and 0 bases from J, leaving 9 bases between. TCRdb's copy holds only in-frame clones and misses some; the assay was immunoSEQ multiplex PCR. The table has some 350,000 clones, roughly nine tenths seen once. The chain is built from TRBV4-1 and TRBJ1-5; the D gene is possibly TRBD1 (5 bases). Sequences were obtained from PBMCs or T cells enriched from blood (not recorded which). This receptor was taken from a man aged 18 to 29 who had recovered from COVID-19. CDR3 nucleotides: TGCGCCAGCAGCCAAGATAACAGGTATAGCAATCAGCCCCAGCATTTT. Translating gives CASSQDNRYSNQPQHF.